The rows below give T cell receptor beta chains drawn from one sample of a study of blood T cell repertoires in COVID-19. Here immunoSEQ multiplex PCR was the method, and the copy in TCRdb shows in-frame clones only, minus some. The sample shows 250,000 or so clones, 80% to 85% of them seen only once. Sequenced sample: PBMCs or T cells enriched from blood (not recorded which). These receptors all stem from a man between 50 and 59 years old who had recovered from COVID-19. CDR3s include the opening cysteine and the closing phenylalanine or tryptophan. Fields, in order: J gene, D gene, clone size, V gene, CDR3 protein, CDR3 DNA. The D gene is left open where the match is weak. Only some rows state a clone size, as once, few, many or a class for expanded clones.

TRBJ2-7 | TRBD1 | NA | TRBV29-1 | CSVEPLGTDSYEQYF | TGCAGCGTTGAGCCGCTCGGGACAGATTCCTACGAGCAGTACTTC
TRBJ2-5 | TRBD1 | NA | TRBV19 | CASRDRGETQYF | TGTGCCAGTCGGGACAGGGGCGAGACCCAGTACTTC
TRBJ2-1 | NA | NA | TRBV9 | CASSGGSSYNEQFF | TGTGCCAGCTCTGGAGGAAGCTCCTACAATGAGCAGTTCTTC
TRBJ2-1 | NA | NA | TRBV7-3 | CASSQVGLAGDQQFF | TGTGCCAGCAGCCAAGTGGGACTCGCTGGGGATCAGCAGTTCTTC
TRBJ2-1 | TRBD1 | NA | TRBV7-3 | CASSRGQGNYNEQFF | TGTGCCAGCAGCCGGGGACAGGGCAACTACAATGAGCAGTTCTTC
TRBJ2-1 | NA | NA | TRBV25-1 | CASSSSGELYNEQFF | TGTGCCAGCAGCTCTTCAGGGGAGTTGTACAATGAGCAGTTCTTC
TRBJ1-1 | NA | NA | TRBV2 | CASSVTGMNTEAFF | TGTGCCAGCAGTGTGACAGGCATGAACACTGAAGCTTTCTTT
TRBJ1-1 | TRBD1 | NA | TRBV4-1 | CASSQETGDTEAFF | TGCGCCAGCAGCCAAGAGACAGGGGACACTGAAGCTTTCTTT
TRBJ2-7 | TRBD2 | NA | TRBV20-1 | CSASETSGGKYEQYF | TGCAGTGCTAGTGAAACTAGCGGGGGGAAGTACGAGCAGTACTTC
TRBJ2-7 | TRBD1 | NA | TRBV6-2/TRBV6-3 | CASSSFSGTGNGEQYF | TGTGCCAGCAGCTCCTTTTCCGGGACAGGGAATGGAGAGCAGTACTTC
TRBJ2-7 | TRBD2 | NA | TRBV11-2 | CASSLGAGVWEQYF | TGTGCCAGCAGCTTAGGGGCGGGGGTTTGGGAGCAGTACTTC
TRBJ1-5 | NA | NA | TRBV27 | CASSLAGNGYHQPQHF | TGTGCCAGCAGTTTAGCAGGGAATGGGTACCATCAGCCCCAGCATTTT
TRBJ2-3 | NA | NA | TRBV7-9 | CASSVRTNTDTQYF | TGTGCCAGCAGCGTAAGGACTAACACAGATACGCAGTATTTT
TRBJ2-7 | TRBD1 | NA | TRBV9 | CASSVQGAYEQYF | TGTGCCAGCAGCGTGCAGGGGGCCTACGAGCAGTACTTC
TRBJ1-5 | TRBD1 | NA | TRBV12-5 | CASGGQGSLNQPQHF | TGTGCTAGTGGGGGACAGGGGTCCCTCAATCAGCCCCAGCATTTT
TRBJ1-6 | NA | few | TRBV6-5 | CASGPPSGSPLHF | TGTGCCAGCGGCCCCCCAAGCGGTTCACCCCTCCACTTT
TRBJ1-6 | TRBD1 | NA | TRBV7-2 | CASSLQAGQGASNSPLHF | TGTGCCAGCAGCTTACAGGCGGGACAGGGGGCCTCCAATTCACCCCTCCACTTT
TRBJ2-7 | TRBD1 | NA | TRBV23-1 | CASPRTGGATFRCEQYF | TGCGCCAGCCCCCGGACAGGGGGCGCAACGTTCCGGTGTGAGCAGTACTTC
TRBJ2-7 | NA | NA | TRBV3-1/TRBV3-2 | CASSPKGDEQYF | TGTGCCAGCAGCCCGAAAGGGGACGAGCAGTACTTC
TRBJ1-3 | NA | NA | TRBV9 | CASSVTGDSGNTIYF | TGTGCCAGCAGCGTAACGGGAGACTCTGGAAACACCATATATTTT
TRBJ2-7 | NA | NA | TRBV19 | CASTPWFGSYEQYF | TGTGCCAGTACCCCTTGGTTCGGCTCCTACGAGCAGTACTTC
TRBJ1-3 | TRBD1 | NA | TRBV12-5 | CASGFSRDRGFSLENTIYF | TGTGCTAGTGGTTTTTCCCGGGACAGGGGTTTTTCTCTGGAAAACACCATATATTTT
TRBJ2-1 | NA | NA | TRBV5-1 | CASSLETYAVEQFF | TGCGCCAGCAGCTTGGAGACCTACGCGGTTGAGCAGTTCTTC
TRBJ2-7 | NA | NA | TRBV5-5 | CASSFIGVGPYEQYF | TGTGCCAGCAGCTTTATAGGGGTAGGGCCCTACGAGCAGTACTTC
TRBJ1-3 | NA | NA | TRBV18 | CASSPGPSHSGNTIYF | TGTGCCAGCTCACCAGGGCCCAGCCACTCTGGAAACACCATATATTTT
TRBJ2-2 | TRBD2 | few | TRBV10-1 | CASSDGLAGNTGELFF | TGCGCCAGCAGTGATGGACTAGCGGGGAACACCGGGGAGCTGTTTTTT
TRBJ2-5 | NA | NA | TRBV18 | CASSQELGGTQYF | TGTGCCAGCTCGCAAGAGCTGGGAGGAACCCAGTACTTC
TRBJ1-1 | NA | NA | TRBV12-5 | CASGSSGLGIEAFF | TGTGCTAGTGGTTCCTCGGGGTTAGGTATTGAAGCTTTCTTT
TRBJ2-5 | NA | NA | TRBV5-1 | CASSRRRGWETQYF | TGCGCCAGCAGCCGACGCCGGGGGTGGGAGACCCAGTACTTC
TRBJ2-2 | TRBD1 | NA | TRBV5-6 | CASSSTRTGNTGELFF | TGTGCCAGCAGCTCAACGAGGACAGGGAACACCGGGGAGCTGTTTTTT
TRBJ2-7 | NA | NA | TRBV11-2 | CASRLGESYEQYF | TGTGCCAGCAGATTAGGCGAATCCTACGAGCAGTACTTC
TRBJ2-7 | TRBD2 | NA | TRBV25-1 | CATDREEGSYEQYF | TGTGCCACCGATCGGGAGGAGGGATCCTACGAGCAGTACTTC
TRBJ1-1 | NA | NA | TRBV5-4 | CASSLGGGALNTEAFF | TGTGCCAGCAGCTTGGGCGGCGGGGCCCTCAACACTGAAGCTTTCTTT
TRBJ1-5 | TRBD1 | once | TRBV7-2 | CASSLSGQTYQPQHF | TGTGCCAGCAGCTTATCGGGACAGACTTATCAGCCCCAGCATTTT
TRBJ2-1 | NA | NA | TRBV2 | CASTERRSSYNEQFF | TGTGCCAGCACTGAGCGGAGGAGCTCCTACAATGAGCAGTTCTTC
TRBJ2-7 | TRBD1 | many | TRBV6-2/TRBV6-3 | CASSTVVGQGKEQYF | TGTGCCAGCAGTACCGTCGTTGGACAGGGCAAAGAGCAGTACTTC
TRBJ2-3 | NA | NA | TRBV7-3 | CASSSTGTFTDTQYF | TGTGCCAGCAGCTCCACCGGGACTTTCACAGATACGCAGTATTTT
TRBJ2-7 | NA | NA | TRBV29-1 | CSVDGAYEQYF | TGCAGCGTTGACGGAGCCTACGAGCAGTACTTC
TRBJ2-2 | TRBD2 | NA | TRBV7-2 | CASSLRSGRAAGELFF | TGTGCCAGCAGCTTAAGGAGCGGGAGGGCAGCCGGGGAGCTGTTTTTT
TRBJ2-4 | NA | NA | TRBV19 | CASRPMTRGKTYRDQYF | TGTGCCAGTAGACCGATGACTCGGGGGAAAACTTATAGAGATCAGTACTTC
TRBJ2-1 | TRBD2 | NA | TRBV5-4 | CASSQGSGGRVYNEQFF | TGTGCCAGCAGCCAGGGGAGCGGCGGGAGGGTATACAATGAGCAGTTCTTC
TRBJ1-6 | NA | NA | TRBV18 | CASSRLEEDSPLHF | TGTGCCAGCTCTCGACTGGAGGAAGATTCACCCCTCCACTTT
TRBJ2-7 | TRBD2 | NA | TRBV9 | CASSAFGGAYEQYF | TGTGCCAGCAGCGCCTTCGGGGGGGCCTACGAGCAGTACTTC
TRBJ2-4 | NA | NA | TRBV2 | CASSELLGGIQYF | TGTGCCAGCAGCGAGTTGCTGGGGGGCATTCAGTACTTC
TRBJ2-3 | TRBD2 | NA | TRBV5-8 | CASSTGTSGRAGTDTQYF | TGTGCCAGCAGCACCGGGACTAGCGGGAGGGCCGGCACAGATACGCAGTATTTT
TRBJ2-7 | TRBD2 | NA | TRBV19 | CASHPRAGGRHEQYF | TGTGCCAGCCACCCTCGGGCGGGGGGGCGGCACGAGCAGTACTTC